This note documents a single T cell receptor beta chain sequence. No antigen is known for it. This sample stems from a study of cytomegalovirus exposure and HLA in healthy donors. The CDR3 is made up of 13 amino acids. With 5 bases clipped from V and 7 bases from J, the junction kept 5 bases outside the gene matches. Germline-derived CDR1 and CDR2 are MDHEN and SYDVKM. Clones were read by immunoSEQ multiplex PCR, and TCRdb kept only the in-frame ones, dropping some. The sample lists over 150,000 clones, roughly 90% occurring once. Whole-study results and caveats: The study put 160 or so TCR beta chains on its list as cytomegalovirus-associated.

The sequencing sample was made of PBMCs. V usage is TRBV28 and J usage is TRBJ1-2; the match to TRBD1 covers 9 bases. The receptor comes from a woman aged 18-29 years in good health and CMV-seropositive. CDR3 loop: CASSNRGRGGYTF. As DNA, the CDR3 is TGTGCCAGCAGTAACAGGGGGCGGGGTGGCTACACCTTC.